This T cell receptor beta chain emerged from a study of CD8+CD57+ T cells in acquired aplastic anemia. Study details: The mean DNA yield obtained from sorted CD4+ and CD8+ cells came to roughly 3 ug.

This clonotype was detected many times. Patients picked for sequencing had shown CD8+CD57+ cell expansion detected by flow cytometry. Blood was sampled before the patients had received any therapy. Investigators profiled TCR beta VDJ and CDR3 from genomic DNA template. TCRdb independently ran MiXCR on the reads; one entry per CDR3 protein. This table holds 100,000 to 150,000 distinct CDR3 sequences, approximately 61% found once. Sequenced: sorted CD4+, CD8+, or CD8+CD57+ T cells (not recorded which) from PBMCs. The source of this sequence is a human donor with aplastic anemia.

CDR3 sequence reads: CSASTGSDNEQFF. For the CDR3, the DNA is TGCAGTGCTAGTACGGGATCGGACAATGAGCAGTTCTTC. The chain has TRBV20-1 and TRBJ2-1; a possible D gene is TRBD2 (5 bases). The CDR3 has 13 amino acids. Trimming stripped 3 bases from V and 5 bases from J, with 11 bases between. CDR1 is DFQATT and CDR2 is SNEGSKA in the germline V gene (reference sequence).